The entry below describes one T cell receptor (beta chain). The germline V and J ends were trimmed by 4 bases and 1 base, with 5 bases remaining between them. Germline CDR1 and CDR2: SGHRS and YFSETQ. This CDR3 contains 12 residues. TCRdb's table, derived via immunoSEQ multiplex PCR, lists solely in-frame clones and lacks some. The top ten clones hold over 3% of a sample with 230,000 or so clones, just over 85% of them seen once. These data are taken from a study of blood T cell repertoires in COVID-19. Study in general: From T cells, B-cell-depleted T cells, or PBMCs came the material, which was cDNA or gDNA.

Donors were grouped by their self-reported clinical history. Sequenced material: PBMCs or T cells enriched from blood (not recorded which). The sequence was collected from a woman aged 40 to 50 with acute COVID-19. The gene calls are TRBV5-1 and TRBJ1-2, with no clear D. This CDR3 is CASSPDNYGYTF. The CDR3 DNA is TGCGCCAGCAGCCCAGATAACTATGGCTACACCTTC.